Shown below are 27 T cell receptor beta chains from a single sample sequenced in a study of blood T cell repertoires in COVID-19. Assay used: immunoSEQ multiplex PCR; TCRdb lists only in-frame clones, some missing. The sample has over 150,000 clones, roughly 78% seen once. The specimen sequenced was peripheral blood. Receptors originate from an elderly man with acute or convalescent COVID-19.

V usage is TRBV7-2 and J usage is TRBJ1-4, with 9 bases lining up with TRBD1. Losses at the gene ends were 2 bases for V and 5 bases for J; bases not matched to a gene: 3. CDR1 and CDR2 (germline): SGHTA, FQGNSA. The CDR3 runs to 15 residues. Here the CDR3 reads CASSLWTGVNEKLFF. The CDR3 DNA follows: TGTGCCAGCAGCTTATGGACAGGGGTGAATGAAAAACTGTTTTTT.

The chain recombines TRBV19 with TRBJ1-1; 7 bases map to TRBD1. The CDR3 totals 17 residues. V lost 3 bases, J lost 3 bases, and 13 bases stayed unmatched. Per germline, CDR1 LNHDA and CDR2 SQIVND (reference sequence). As DNA, the CDR3 is TGTGCCAGTAGTATTTTCTGGGCAGGGGGTGTTTACACTGAAGCTTTCTTT. It codes for CASSIFWAGGVYTEAFF.

The chain employs TRBV2 and TRBJ1-1; D possibly corresponds to TRBD1 (5 bases). Germline loops: CDR1 SNHLY, CDR2 FYNNEI. The CDR3 loop spans 14 amino acids. V shed 4 bases and J shed 5 bases, with 14 bases lying between them. CDR3 DNA sequence: TGTGCCAGCAGTGGGGAAAGGGGTTCAACTGAAGCTTTCTTT. It is translated as CASSGERGSTEAFF.

This clone was detected only once. This chain links TRBV3-1 (or the pseudogene TRBV3-2) with TRBJ2-3, with 7 bases identical to TRBD2. V gave up 2 bases and J gave up 3 bases; unmatched junction bases: 5. The germline gives CDR1 LGHDT, CDR2 YNNKEL (reference sequence). This CDR3 has 15 residues. The CDR3 DNA reads TGTGCCAGCAGCCAACGCTCAGCGGGGACAGATACGCAGTATTTT. It specifies CASSQRSAGTDTQYF.

This sequence joins TRBV6-5 and TRBJ2-7; 8 nucleotides agree with TRBD2. The trim removed 2 bases at V and 0 bases at J, leaving 3 bases unmatched. The CDR3 is 15 residues long. Germline-derived CDR1 and CDR2 are MNHEY and SVGAGI. CDR3 amino acids: CASSYAGGSSYEQYV. In nucleotides, the CDR3 is TGTGCCAGCAGTTACGCGGGGGGCTCCTCCTACGAGCAGTACGTC.

Only a few counts were recorded for this clone. The CDR3 sequence is CASSRTERVSSTDTQYF. DNA for the CDR3: TGTGCCAGCAGCCGGACTGAGCGGGTTTCTAGCACAGATACGCAGTATTTT. The chain couples TRBV7-2 to TRBJ2-3; D may be TRBD2 (6 bases). V was trimmed by 5 bases and J by 0 bases, leaving 18 bases between them. The CDR3 totals 17 residues. Germline CDR1 SGHTA, CDR2 FQGNSA.

The V gene is TRBV5-1, the J gene TRBJ2-5; a weak D match, TRBD2 (7 bases). In germline, CDR1 is SGHRS, CDR2 YFSETQ. The CDR3 loop spans 15 amino acids. V lost 6 bases to trimming and J lost 2 bases, with 17 bases between them. CDR3 loop: CASTGRGAGQETQYF. CDR3 nucleotides: TGCGCCAGCACCGGCCGGGGGGCTGGTCAAGAGACCCAGTACTTC.

This clone has only one observation. The V and J genes are TRBV5-1 and TRBJ1-4; 7 bases align to TRBD1. The length of the CDR3 is 14 residues. From germline, CDR1 is SGHRS and CDR2 YFSETQ. The J segment lost 1 base and the V segment lost 5 bases, leaving 2 bases of the junction unmatched. Written as DNA, the CDR3 is TGCGCCAGCAGGTGGGACAGAACTAATGAAAAACTGTTTTTT. This sequence encodes CASRWDRTNEKLFF.

The gene calls are TRBV5-4 and TRBJ2-3; 10 bases are shared with TRBD2. The junction had 9 bases not matched to a gene; V was cut back by 4 bases and J by 1 base. The CDR3 is 17 residues long. The germline V gene has CDR1 SGHNT and CDR2 YYREEE (reference sequence). The CDR3 region has the DNA TGTGCCAGCAGCCCTGCACCTCTAGCGGGGGGCACAGATACGCAGTATTTT. Translating it yields CASSPAPLAGGTDTQYF.

The genes are TRBV2 and TRBJ1-2; 7 nucleotides match TRBD1. J was trimmed by 6 bases and V by 7 bases; bases with no gene match: 5. Looked up from germline, CDR1 is SNHLY and CDR2 is FYNNEI. The CDR3 spans 12 residues. CDR3 protein: CASNEGADGYTF. The CDR3 DNA follows: TGTGCCAGCAATGAGGGGGCGGATGGCTACACCTTC.

The chain recombines TRBV7-9 with TRBJ2-2, with 9 bases identical to TRBD1. Germline assignment: CDR1 SEHNR and CDR2 FQNEAQ (reference sequence). The CDR3 totals 16 residues. The V gene end was trimmed by 4 bases and the J gene end by 1 base; junction bases not matched to a gene: 4. CDR3 bases: TGTGCCAGCAGCTCGCCGGGACAGGGGAACACCGGGGAGCTGTTTTTT. This encodes CASSSPGQGNTGELFF.

This clone came up once. This chain joins TRBV20-1 and TRBJ1-1; D perhaps matches TRBD1 (6 bases). Germline CDR1 is DFQATT and CDR2 is SNEGSKA (reference sequence). This CDR3 contains 13 residues. The V end lost 3 bases, the J end lost 4 bases, and 12 bases lay between the germline ends. The CDR3 spells CSASNRVGTEAFF. For the CDR3, the DNA is TGCAGTGCTAGTAACAGGGTAGGCACTGAAGCTTTCTTT.

This chain links TRBV10-3 with TRBJ2-1, with 13 bases that match TRBD2. Germline lookup yields CDR1 ENHRY and CDR2 SYGVKD. The trim removed 7 bases at V and 8 bases at J, leaving 8 bases unmatched. CDR3 length: 15 residues. The CDR3 DNA reads as TGTGCCATCACCCGGACTAGCGGGGGACAGGATGAGCAGTTCTTC. This translates into CAITRTSGGQDEQFF.

The chain couples TRBV5-6 to TRBJ1-2; 11 bases are a match to TRBD1. CDR3 length: 15 amino acids. With 1 base clipped from V and 7 bases from J, the junction kept 6 bases outside the gene matches. Germline CDR1 SGHDT, CDR2 YYEEEE. The CDR3 DNA follows: TGTGCCAGCAGCTTGCGGACAGGGGGCTATAGTGGCTACACCTTC. It translates to CASSLRTGGYSGYTF.

The chain uses TRBV20-1 and TRBJ2-1; 14 positions match TRBD2. Germline trimming cut 3 bases from V and 8 bases from J; bases unmatched to any gene: 3. Germline CDR1 and CDR2: DFQATT and SNEGSKA (reference sequence). The CDR3 has 14 amino acids. The CDR3 loop reads CSASGLAGGHEQFF. CDR3 DNA: TGCAGTGCTAGTGGACTAGCGGGGGGCCATGAGCAGTTCTTC.

The V and J genes are TRBV7-8 and TRBJ1-4; D may be TRBD1 (5 bases). The CDR3 is 14 residues long. Germline assignment: CDR1 SGHVS and CDR2 FQNEAQ. Trimming took 2 bases from V and 8 from J, leaving 12 bases between them. The CDR3 coding sequence is TGTGCCAGCAGCTTAAACACAGGCAACGAAAAACTGTTTTTT. This gives the protein CASSLNTGNEKLFF.

The chain is built from TRBV19 and TRBJ2-2, with D maybe TRBD1 (5 bases). The CDR3 consists of 15 residues. Between the trimmed V and J ends, which lost 2 bases and 0 bases, there was a span of 7 bases. CDR1 LNHDA and CDR2 SQIVND come from the germline V gene (reference sequence). The chain's CDR3 is CASSIRGPNTGELFF. The CDR3 DNA is TGTGCCAGTAGTATAAGGGGCCCGAACACCGGGGAGCTGTTTTTT.

The J gene is TRBJ1-6, the V gene TRBV5-1; 8 nucleotides line up with TRBD1. The V gene's germline CDR1 is SGHRS and CDR2 YFSETQ. This CDR3 contains 17 residues. The junction had 14 bases not matched to a gene; V was cut back by 2 bases and J by 10 bases. The CDR3 DNA reads TGCGCCAGCAGCTTATTCGGAGCGACAGGGACAGGCTCACCCCTCCACTTT. It codes for CASSLFGATGTGSPLHF.

The chain joins TRBV28 to TRBJ2-5; a possible D gene is TRBD2 (6 bases). This CDR3 is 14 amino acids long. Trimming took off 9 bases at V and 4 bases at J, with 18 bases between the two ends. CDR1 is MDHEN and CDR2 is SYDVKM in the germline V gene. CDR3 in DNA: TGTGCCAGTGGCGGAGGGGAGGAGCTAGAGACCCAGTACTTC. Translation gives CASGGGEELETQYF.

This clone appeared a few times. V is TRBV10-1 and J is TRBJ1-2; weak D call: TRBD1 (6 bases). This CDR3 has 16 amino acids. Per the germline V gene, CDR1 is WNHNN and CDR2 is SYGVQD (reference sequence). V was trimmed by 3 bases and J by 0 bases, leaving 14 bases between them. The CDR3: CASSETGLGANYGYTF. The CDR3 nucleotides are TGCGCCAGCAGTGAAACAGGGCTTGGAGCTAACTATGGCTACACCTTC.

The V gene is TRBV6-4, the J gene TRBJ1-1, with 10 positions matching TRBD1. CDR1 and CDR2 (germline): MRHNA, SNTAGT. V trimming: 0 bases; J trimming: 5 bases; junction bases outside the gene matches: 0. The CDR3 consists of 14 residues. CDR3 bases: TGTGCCAGCAGTGACTCGGACAGGGGGACTGAAGCTTTCTTT. Its protein product is CASSDSDRGTEAFF.

V gene TRBV7-8 combines with J gene TRBJ2-5, with a tentative D call TRBD1 (6 bases). V lost 5 bases and J 0 bases, leaving 7 bases between the germline ends. The CDR3 sequence is 13 residues long. The germline V gene encodes CDR1 SGHVS and CDR2 FQNEAQ. The CDR3 nucleotides are TGTGCCAGCAGCCGGGACAACCAAGAGACCCAGTACTTC. This codes for CASSRDNQETQYF.

The chain carries TRBV7-2 and TRBJ2-2, with 9 nucleotides matching TRBD1. The CDR3 is made up of 16 amino acids. J was trimmed by 4 bases and V by 1 base; bases with no gene match: 4. CDR1 is SGHTA and CDR2 is FQGNSA in the germline V gene. The CDR3 reads CASSLEGQGSTGELFF. In DNA, the CDR3 is TGTGCCAGCAGCTTAGAGGGACAGGGTAGCACCGGGGAGCTGTTTTTT. The variable domain in full, with the rest retrieved from reference TRBV7-2 and TRBJ2-2, is GAGVSQSPSNKVTEKGKDVELRCDPISGHTALYWYRQSLGQGLEFLIYFQGNSAPDKSGLPSDRFSAERTGGSVSTLTIQRTQQEDSAVYLCASSLEGQGSTGELFFGEGSRLTVL.

V gene TRBV27 combines with J gene TRBJ1-6, with 8 bases matching TRBD1. The V and J ends lost 0 bases and 10 bases, in that order; junction bases with no gene match: 14. The CDR3 contains 18 residues. The germline V gene encodes CDR1 MNHEY and CDR2 SMNVEV (reference sequence). The DNA for the CDR3 is TGTGCCAGCAGTTTATCGGGGCCGACAGGGGATATCGTATCACCCCTCCACTTT. This codes for CASSLSGPTGDIVSPLHF.

This chain joins TRBV29-1 and TRBJ1-2; no clear D gene. The CDR3 is made up of 11 amino acids. CDR1 SQVTM and CDR2 ANQGSEA come from the germline V gene. V was trimmed by 3 bases and J by 4 bases, leaving 6 bases between them. This CDR3 is CSVDGSYGYTF. In DNA, the CDR3 is TGCAGCGTTGACGGGAGCTATGGCTACACCTTC. Complete variable domain (other parts from reference TRBV29-1 and TRBJ1-2): SAVISQKPSRDICQRGTSLTIQCQVDSQVTMMFWYRQQPGQSLTLIATANQGSEATYESGFVIDKFPISRPNLTFSTLTVSNMSPEDSSIYLCSVDGSYGYTFGSGTRLTVV.

This clone was detected only once. This chain links TRBV14 with TRBJ2-1, with D unresolved. The CDR3 spans 13 residues. Deletions cut 1 base from V and 8 bases from J, with 9 bases between. Germline CDR1 reads SGHDN; CDR2 reads FVKESK. CDR3 coding DNA: TGTGCCAGCAGCCAAGGGTTGGGCTATGAGCAGTTCTTC. This sequence encodes CASSQGLGYEQFF.

This clone was recorded once. The V call is TRBV30, the J call TRBJ2-7; 7 bases map to TRBD1. V was pared by 4 bases and J by 9 bases, with 9 bases of the junction left unmatched. Germline CDR1 GTSNPN, CDR2 SVGIG (reference sequence). The length of the CDR3 is 12 residues. The CDR3 DNA is TGTGCCTGGAAGGGGGCGAAGGAATCGCAGTACTTC. This codes for CAWKGAKESQYF.